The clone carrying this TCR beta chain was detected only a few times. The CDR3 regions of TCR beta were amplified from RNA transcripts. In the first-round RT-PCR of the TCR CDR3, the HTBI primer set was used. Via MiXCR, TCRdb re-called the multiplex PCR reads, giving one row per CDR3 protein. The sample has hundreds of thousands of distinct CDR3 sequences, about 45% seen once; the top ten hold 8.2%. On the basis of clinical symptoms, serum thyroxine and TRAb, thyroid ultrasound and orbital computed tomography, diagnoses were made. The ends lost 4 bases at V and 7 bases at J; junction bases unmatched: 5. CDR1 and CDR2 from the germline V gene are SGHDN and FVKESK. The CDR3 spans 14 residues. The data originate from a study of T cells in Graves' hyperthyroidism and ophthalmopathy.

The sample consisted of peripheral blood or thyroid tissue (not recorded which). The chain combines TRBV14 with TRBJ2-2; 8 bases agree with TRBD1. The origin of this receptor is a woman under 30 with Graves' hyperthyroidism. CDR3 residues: CASSRTGLGGELFF. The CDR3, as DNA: TGTGCCAGCAGCCGGACAGGGTTGGGCGGGGAGCTGTTTTTT.